Listed below are T cell receptor beta chains from one sample, sequenced in a study of siplizumab effects on memory and regulatory T cells. Sequencing used immunoSEQ multiplex PCR; TCRdb keeps in-frame clones, though not all of them. The repertoire holds approximately 94,000 clones, with 91% as singletons. Sequencing was done on a sample of CD4+ T cells sorted from blood. The receptors come from a human donor in good health. Each CDR3 is given with its conserved first and last residue. The listing skips clone size in some rows; elsewhere it reads once, few, many or a size class.

TRBJ1-6 | - | TRBV5-1 | 14 | CASSFGVDNSPLHF
TRBJ2-5 | - | TRBV28 | 14 | CASSLFRDAETQYF
TRBJ1-4 | - | TRBV19 | 13 | CASSIGEQGGLFF
TRBJ2-7 | - | TRBV11-1 | 16 | CASSPRQGFNPYEQYF
TRBJ1-4 | - | TRBV2 | 15 | CASRETGGGNEKLFF
TRBJ2-7 | - | TRBV30 | 14 | CAWSVQWSSYEQYF
TRBJ2-6 | - | TRBV7-2 | 16 | CASSVGPSSGANVLTF
TRBJ1-1 | - | TRBV7-9 | 14 | CASSRDTQNTEAFF
TRBJ1-1 | - | TRBV19 | 13 | CASSMRRTAEAFF
TRBJ1-2 | - | TRBV6-1 | 15 | CASSEEGQANYGYTF
TRBJ1-2 | - | TRBV7-7 | 16 | CASSVRDRALGYGYTF
TRBJ2-2 | - | TRBV27 | 15 | CASSQRDRAVGELFF
TRBJ1-3 | - | TRBV7-2 | 14 | CASEPGGSGNTIYF
TRBJ2-7 | - | TRBV7-3 | 14 | CASSSRTGSGEQYF
TRBJ2-3 | once | TRBV30 | 15 | CAWSALLGGADTQYF
TRBJ1-6 | - | TRBV9 | 16 | CASSGSGTTNTAPLHF
TRBJ2-3 | - | TRBV6-1 | 15 | CASSEDPGLDLTQYF
TRBJ1-6 | - | TRBV7-2 | 14 | CASSLYREDSPLHF
TRBJ2-2 | - | TRBV2 | 14 | CASSVRANTGELFF
TRBJ1-1 | - | TRBV10-2 | 14 | CASVSGKVGTEAFF
TRBJ1-2 | - | TRBV7-2 | 15 | CASSLGDTGNYGYTF
TRBJ1-1 | - | TRBV18 | 13 | CASSPTRAHEAFF
TRBJ2-5 | once | TRBV7-3 | 15 | CASSLKAGVQETQYF
TRBJ2-3 | - | TRBV6-5 | 13 | CASSYDSTDTQYF
TRBJ1-3 | - | TRBV5-1 | 14 | CASSLEDSGNTIYF
TRBJ2-5 | - | TRBV20-1 | 11 | CSWTRTETQYF
TRBJ2-7 | - | TRBV28 | 15 | CASRLSSGGAYEQYF
TRBJ1-2 | - | TRBV2 | 14 | CASSEDAGYYGYTF
TRBJ1-1 | few | TRBV5-6 | 13 | CASTRLGNTEAFF
TRBJ2-5 | once | TRBV7-3 | 13 | CASSQTSKGTQYF
TRBJ2-7 | - | TRBV14 | 15 | CASSQAFGTGGEQYF
TRBJ1-2 | - | TRBV5-1 | 13 | CASSLASGNGYTF
TRBJ2-5 | once | TRBV28 | 16 | CASRPVAGGPIETQYF
TRBJ1-5 | - | TRBV28 | 16 | CASSSQESGRNQPQHF
TRBJ1-2 | - | TRBV30 | 13 | CAWSVQRAGGYTF
TRBJ1-2 | - | TRBV9 | 12 | CASSVGTAAWTF
TRBJ2-1 | - | TRBV30 | 15 | CAWSPGQGANNEQFF
TRBJ1-5 | - | TRBV19 | 16 | CASSMGRGYSNQPQHF
TRBJ2-2 | - | TRBV7-3 | 15 | CASRLTAPNTGELFF
TRBJ2-2 | - | TRBV12-5 | 16 | CASGLDVGVPSEELFF
TRBJ2-5 | - | TRBV6-1 | 12 | CASSEVGETQYF
TRBJ1-5 | - | TRBV9 | 13 | CASSSMDGGPQHF
TRBJ1-1 | - | TRBV5-1 | 13 | CASSEGGSTEAFF
TRBJ2-7 | - | TRBV19 | 15 | CASNSGVGYSYEQYF
TRBJ2-7 | - | TRBV14 | 15 | CASSPMRQGGYEQYF
TRBJ2-2 | - | TRBV15 | 13 | CATGGAHTGELFF
TRBJ1-2 | - | TRBV18 | 16 | CASSPPGGQSLNGYTF
TRBJ1-2 | - | TRBV5-1 | 14 | CASSPRTVNYGYTF
TRBJ2-2 | - | TRBV5-1 | 15 | CASSPPPPNTGELFF